The 18 T cell receptor beta chains below all came from one sample that was sequenced in a study of post-analysis software for immune sequencing data. Unique-molecular-identifier-tagged TCR beta cDNA libraries were used. TCRdb independently ran MiXCR on the PCR reads; one entry per CDR3 protein. Among about 540,000 distinct CDR3 sequences listed, 30% to 40% were seen once. General observations from the study: Controls showed lower frequencies than patients for roughly five TRBV segments, and TRBV5-6, TRBV5-1 and TRBV20-1 were among these.

Their antigens remain unidentified. The sample taken for sequencing was blood. These receptors were obtained from a girl aged 2-17 years with multiple sclerosis.

This clonotype has more than one count but fewer than ten. The genes are TRBV5-1 and TRBJ2-1; 10 bases are shared with TRBD2. Germline V gives CDR1 SGHRS, CDR2 YFSETQ. The length of the CDR3 is 14 residues. The V gene end was trimmed by 4 bases and the J gene end by 5 bases; junction bases not matched to a gene: 3. The CDR3 is CASSALAGDNEQFF. As DNA, the CDR3 is TGCGCCAGCAGCGCCCTAGCGGGGGACAATGAGCAGTTCTTC.

This clonotype was counted between two and nine times. The V and J genes are TRBV7-2 and TRBJ2-3, with D unresolved. Germline assignment: CDR1 SGHTA and CDR2 FQGNSA. The CDR3 has 15 residues. Trimming stripped 3 bases from V and 3 bases from J, with 13 bases between. CDR3 nucleotides: TGTGCCAGCAGCTTCGGGCCCTATGGAACAGATACGCAGTATTTT. This encodes CASSFGPYGTDTQYF.

V usage is TRBV20-1 and J usage is TRBJ1-6; the D is unclear. V was cut by 5 bases and J by 8 bases, with 19 bases left in between. Germline CDR1 and CDR2: DFQATT and SNEGSKA (reference sequence). This CDR3 is 15 amino acids long. CDR3 protein: CSAQQPGTMDSPLHF. CDR3 in DNA: TGCAGTGCTCAGCAACCGGGAACAATGGATTCACCCCTCCACTTT.

This clonotype was counted only a few times. The genes are TRBV10-2 and TRBJ1-5; no firm D call. CDR1 and CDR2 (germline): WSHSY, SAAADI. The CDR3 spans 12 residues. V was pared by 6 bases and J by 1 base, with 4 bases between. CDR3 sequence (DNA): TGCGCCAGCAGGGCAAGCAATCAGCCCCAGCATTTT. Protein: CASRASNQPQHF.

This rearrangement joins TRBV3-1 to TRBJ1-1, with 9 bases fitting TRBD1. Germline V CDR1 and CDR2: LGHDT, YNNKEL (reference sequence). V lost 4 bases, J lost 11 bases, and 2 bases stayed unmatched. The CDR3 has 11 residues. The CDR3 is CASSRGQGAFF. The CDR3 nucleotides are TGTGCCAGCAGCCGAGGACAGGGGGCTTTCTTT.

In this sample, this clonotype turned up a few times. This sequence joins TRBV20-1 and TRBJ2-7; the match to TRBD2 covers 11 bases. V lost 2 bases, J lost 3 bases, and 6 bases stayed unmatched. The germline V gene has CDR1 DFQATT and CDR2 SNEGSKA (reference sequence). The CDR3 runs 15 residues. CDR3 in amino acids: CSARTTGTSGYEQYF. Here the CDR3 DNA reads TGCAGTGCTAGAACTACCGGGACTAGCGGCTACGAGCAGTACTTC.

The chain has TRBV10-3 and TRBJ1-1; D might be TRBD1 (5 bases). Trimming pared 1 base from V and 0 bases from J, leaving 9 bases between. The germline V gene has CDR1 ENHRY and CDR2 SYGVKD. There are 15 residues in the CDR3. The CDR3: CAISEFTGLNTEAFF. CDR3 DNA: TGTGCCATCAGTGAGTTTACAGGCTTGAACACTGAAGCTTTCTTT.

The CDR3 spells CASSFFLLGGQGNYGYTF. Here the CDR3 DNA reads TGTGCCAGCAGCTTCTTCCTACTGGGGGGACAGGGGAACTATGGCTACACCTTC. The gene calls are TRBV7-2 and TRBJ1-2, with 10 bases lining up with TRBD1. The CDR3 length is 18 residues. The germline V gene has CDR1 SGHTA and CDR2 FQGNSA. The V and J ends lost 3 bases and 2 bases, in that order; junction bases with no gene match: 12.

This rearrangement joins TRBV20-1 to TRBJ1-4, with 9 bases identical to TRBD1. The CDR3 spans 15 residues. The J segment lost 12 bases and the V segment lost 0 bases, leaving 11 bases of the junction unmatched. CDR1 is DFQATT and CDR2 is SNEGSKA in the germline V gene (reference sequence). This chain's CDR3 is CSARESGQGRWELFF. In nucleotides, the CDR3 is TGCAGTGCTAGAGAGTCGGGACAGGGCCGTTGGGAACTGTTTTTT.

The chain has TRBV29-1 and TRBJ1-2; D gene uncertain. The CDR3 runs 13 residues. The ends were cut back, 4 bases at V and 4 bases at J, with 13 bases in the middle. Germline lookup yields CDR1 SQVTM and CDR2 ANQGSEA. The CDR3 is CSVGASTAYGYTF. The CDR3 bases are TGCAGCGTTGGGGCCAGTACGGCCTATGGCTACACCTTC.

In the case of this clonotype: The junction and the germline gene differ at one end; a read error may be behind it. This chain uses TRBV12-3 or TRBV12-4 with TRBJ2-5; the D is unclear. This CDR3 region has 11 residues. CDR3 sequence reads: CASSLYETQHF. The CDR3, as DNA: TGTGCCAGTAGTTTATACGAGACCCAGCACTTC.

The rearrangement links TRBV2 to TRBJ2-7; possibly TRBD1 for D (6 bases). Germline-derived CDR1 and CDR2 are SNHLY and FYNNEI. The CDR3 has 15 residues. V dropped 6 bases and J dropped 0 bases, with 15 bases sitting between them. CDR3: CASRSQGFSSYEQYF. The CDR3, as DNA: TGTGCCAGCAGGTCACAGGGTTTTTCCTCCTACGAGCAGTACTTC.

The V gene is TRBV29-1, the J gene TRBJ1-4; D remains unclear. The CDR3 is made up of 11 amino acids. Trimming took off 6 bases at V and 4 bases at J, with 6 bases between the two ends. The germline V gene has CDR1 SQVTM and CDR2 ANQGSEA. CDR3 bases: TGCAGCGTCCGACTTAATGAAAAACTGTTTTTT. Protein sequence: CSVRLNEKLFF.

The V gene is TRBV29-1, the J gene TRBJ2-5; tentative D call: TRBD1 (6 bases). The CDR3 is made up of 11 amino acids. The germline V gene encodes CDR1 SQVTM and CDR2 ANQGSEA. V was cut by 5 bases and J by 11 bases, with 15 bases left in between. In nucleotides, the CDR3 is TGCAGCGTTCTTAGGGGGTGGGAGCAGTACTTC. It codes for CSVLRGWEQYF.

V gene TRBV10-3 combines with J gene TRBJ1-4; D remains ambiguous. The CDR3 totals 15 residues. V lost 4 bases, J lost 6 bases, and 15 bases lay in between. Germline CDR1 and CDR2: ENHRY and SYGVKD. The CDR3 DNA reads TGTGCCATCAGTGCCCTCGCAGGAGGAGATGAAAAACTGTTTTTT. Its protein product is CAISALAGGDEKLFF.

This clonotype was observed a handful of times. The chain carries TRBV14 and TRBJ1-4, with 9 bases lining up with TRBD1. Germline V gene lookup returns CDR1 SGHDN and CDR2 FVKESK. The CDR3 totals 21 residues. Losses at the gene ends were 2 bases for V and 0 bases for J; bases not matched to a gene: 16. The CDR3 reads CASSQLSGTGWFSATNEKLFF. DNA for the CDR3: TGTGCCAGCAGCCAACTTTCCGGGACAGGGTGGTTCTCAGCAACTAATGAAAAACTGTTTTTT.

This chain joins TRBV20-1 and TRBJ1-5; 9 nucleotides agree with TRBD1. The length of the CDR3 is 15 residues. Germline lookup yields CDR1 DFQATT and CDR2 SNEGSKA (reference sequence). With V trimmed by 0 bases and J by 7 bases, 7 bases remained unmatched. The CDR3 loop reads CSARDLGQGHQPQHF. The CDR3 DNA reads as TGCAGTGCTAGAGATTTAGGACAGGGGCACCAGCCCCAGCATTTT.

V gene TRBV5-1 combines with J gene TRBJ2-3; no reliable D call. The germline V gene encodes CDR1 SGHRS and CDR2 YFSETQ. The CDR3 has 14 residues. V lost 4 bases and J 2 bases, leaving 11 bases between the germline ends. CDR3 coding DNA: TGCGCCAGCAGCCCAGCGTCCCTCACAGATACGCAGTATTTT. It is translated as CASSPASLTDTQYF.